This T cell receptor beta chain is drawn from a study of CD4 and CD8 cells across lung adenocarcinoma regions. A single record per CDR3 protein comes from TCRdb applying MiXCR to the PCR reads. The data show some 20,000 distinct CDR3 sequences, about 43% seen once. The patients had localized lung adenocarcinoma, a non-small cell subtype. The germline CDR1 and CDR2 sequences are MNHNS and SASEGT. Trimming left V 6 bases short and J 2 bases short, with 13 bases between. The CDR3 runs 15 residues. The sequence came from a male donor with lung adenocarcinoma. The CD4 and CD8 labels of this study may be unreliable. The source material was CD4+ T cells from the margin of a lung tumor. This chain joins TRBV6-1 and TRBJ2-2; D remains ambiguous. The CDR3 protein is CASRDPQRNTGELFF. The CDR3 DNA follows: TGTGCCAGCAGGGACCCCCAGAGAAACACCGGGGAGCTGTTTTTT.